A single sample gave rise to the 11 T cell receptor beta chains below, sequenced in a study of T cell changes during pregnancy in multiple sclerosis. Measured with immunoSEQ multiplex PCR; TCRdb has only the in-frame clones, and not every one. The table has tens of thousands of clones, just over 85% seen once. The sequencing used CD8+ T cells from peripheral blood mononuclear cells, collected in the first trimester of pregnancy. The origin of the receptors is a female donor in good health, enrolled as a control in a pregnancy study.

The CDR3 reads CASSQAPWDREETQYF. In DNA, the CDR3 is TGCGCCAGCAGCCAAGCCCCTTGGGACAGGGAAGAGACCCAGTACTTC. This chain uses TRBV4-1 with TRBJ2-5, with 9 positions matching TRBD1. CDR3 length: 16 residues. Germline CDR1 reads MGHRA; CDR2 reads YSYEKL. Losses at the gene ends were 1 base for V and 3 bases for J; bases not matched to a gene: 6.

The chain uses TRBV21-1 and TRBJ2-4; no DNA check was done on the table's D call, TRBD2. TRBV21-1 is tagged as a pseudogene. The CDR3 length is 18 residues. CDR3 sequence reads: CASSKVPTLCGAKNIQYF. For the CDR3, the DNA is TGTGCCAGCAGCAAAGTCCCTACCTTATGCGGGGCCAAAAACATTCAGTACTTC.

The genes are TRBV7-9 and TRBJ2-7, with D possibly being TRBD1 (5 bases). V was pared by 2 bases and J by 7 bases, with 15 bases between. From germline, CDR1 is SEHNR and CDR2 FQNEAQ (reference sequence). The CDR3 is made up of 14 amino acids. In nucleotides, the CDR3 is TGTGCCAGCAGCTTACAAGGGGTACTCTGGGAGCAGTACTTC. It is translated as CASSLQGVLWEQYF.

The chain is built from TRBV6-1 and TRBJ2-7; 8 bases line up with TRBD1. The CDR3 has 17 residues. In germline, CDR1 is MNHNS, CDR2 SASEGT. J was trimmed by 5 bases and V by 0 bases; bases with no gene match: 12. CDR3 DNA: TGTGCCAGCAGTGAAGCGACCCCCGGACAGGGAGAAGACGAGCAGTACTTC. Residues: CASSEATPGQGEDEQYF.

This chain links TRBV4-1 with TRBJ1-4; 12 bases fit TRBD1. J gave up 4 bases and V 4 bases, and 7 bases lay outside the gene matches. The germline gives CDR1 MGHRA, CDR2 YSYEKL. The CDR3 sequence is 17 residues long. CDR3 coding DNA: TGCGCCAGCAGCCCCCAGGGACAGGGGGCAATTAATGAAAAACTGTTTTTT. It translates to CASSPQGQGAINEKLFF.

The genes are TRBV14 and TRBJ2-1, with 7 bases lining up with TRBD2. The ends lost 4 bases at V and 4 bases at J; junction bases unmatched: 4. CDR3 size: 14 residues. The germline V gene has CDR1 SGHDN and CDR2 FVKESK. The CDR3 nucleotides read TGTGCCAGCAGCCGGGGGGGTTGGTACAATGAGCAGTTCTTC. This encodes CASSRGGWYNEQFF.

The rearrangement uses TRBV30 and TRBJ2-7; D perhaps matches TRBD1 (6 bases). Germline V gene lookup returns CDR1 GTSNPN and CDR2 SVGIG (reference sequence). This CDR3 contains 12 residues. V was trimmed by 4 bases and J by 4 bases, leaving 11 bases between them. The CDR3, as DNA: TGTGCCTGGAACTACAGGGCTTACGAGCAGTACTTC. It encodes CAWNYRAYEQYF. Based on the CDR3 plus reference TRBV30 and TRBJ2-7, the full variable domain is SQTIHQWPATLVQPVGSPLSLECTVEGTSNPNLYWYRQAAGRGLQLLFYSVGIGQISSEVPQNLSASRPQDRQFILSSKKLLLSDSGFYLCAWNYRAYEQYFGPGTRLTVT.

The chain combines TRBV7-8 with TRBJ2-7, with 7 bases lining up with TRBD2. Germline CDR1 and CDR2: SGHVS and FQNEAQ. The CDR3 length is 15 residues. V trimming: 5 bases; J trimming: 2 bases; junction bases outside the gene matches: 9. The CDR3 region is CASSLRGRAPYEQYF. CDR3 nucleotide sequence: TGTGCCAGCAGCCTGCGAGGGAGGGCGCCCTACGAGCAGTACTTC.

The chain joins TRBV6-5 to TRBJ2-7; 8 nucleotides agree with TRBD1. Germline CDR1 reads MNHEY; CDR2 reads SVGAGI. With 6 bases clipped from V and 2 bases from J, the junction kept 6 bases outside the gene matches. This CDR3 is 14 amino acids long. The CDR3 region is CASRNRGSAYEQYF. CDR3 sequence (DNA): TGTGCCAGCAGGAACAGGGGGAGCGCCTACGAGCAGTACTTC.

The V call is TRBV6-5, the J call TRBJ2-1; 7 nucleotides match TRBD2. Trimming cost V 3 bases and J 1 base; bases outside gene matches: 3. The V gene's germline CDR1 is MNHEY and CDR2 SVGAGI. CDR3 length: 15 amino acids. CDR3 coding DNA: TGTGCCAGCAGTTATATCGGGGGGTCCTACAATGAGCAGTTCTTC. Encoded protein: CASSYIGGSYNEQFF.

V gene TRBV27 combines with J gene TRBJ1-3, with unresolved D. Germline V gene sequence: CDR1 MNHEY, CDR2 SMNVEV (reference sequence). V was clipped by 6 bases and J by 0 bases, with 12 bases between them. The CDR3 spans 15 residues. The CDR3 DNA reads as TGTGCCAGCAGCTTGAGTTTGAGCTCTGGAAACACCATATATTTT. Amino acid sequence: CASSLSLSSGNTIYF.